The table lists the clone carrying this TCR beta chain with a count of one. CDR1 is SGHTA and CDR2 is FQGNSA in the germline V gene. CDR3 size: 18 residues. The V and J ends lost 5 bases and 4 bases, in that order; junction bases with no gene match: 13. The data were obtained in a study of blood T cell repertoires in COVID-19. About the research overall: COVID-19 samples from acute and convalescent phases originated in the United States, Italy and Spain.

Profiling relied on immunoSEQ multiplex PCR, and the TCRdb table lists in-frame clones only, not all of them. The sample carries more than 400,000 clones, approximately 85% recorded once. The receptor was isolated from a human donor in a cohort sampled during active COVID-19. V is TRBV7-2 and J is TRBJ2-7; 14 bases match TRBD2. Input material: peripheral blood. Here the CDR3 reads CASSALRLAGGPWYEQYF. CDR3 coding DNA: TGTGCCAGCAGCGCCTTACGACTAGCGGGAGGGCCGTGGTACGAGCAGTACTTC.